The entry below describes one T cell receptor (beta chain). Germline V gives CDR1 SGHDT, CDR2 YYEEEE. CDR3 length: 15 residues. The V gene end was trimmed by 2 bases and the J gene end by 2 bases; junction bases not matched to a gene: 5. In the source study's methods: From reference gene primer amplification, estimates of nucleated cell counts were derived. Measured with immunoSEQ multiplex PCR; TCRdb has only the in-frame clones, and not every one. Clonal size and the V and J genes are those of that table, whereas D and trimming came from the DNA. The profile shows roughly 190,000 clones, about 85% of them singletons. The sample is drawn from a study of blood T cell repertoires in COVID-19. Turning to the study itself: The study drew acute and convalescent COVID-19 samples from the United States, Italy and Spain. PBMCs, B-cell-depleted T cells, or T cells provided the cDNA or gDNA that made up the material.

This TCR derives from a man younger than 40 with acute or convalescent COVID-19. The sequenced sample was peripheral blood. The gene calls are TRBV5-6 and TRBJ2-7; 9 bases line up with TRBD1. The DNA of the CDR3 is TGTGCCAGCAGCTTTGACAGGGGGGCAACCTACGAGCAGTACTTC. Protein: CASSFDRGATYEQYF.